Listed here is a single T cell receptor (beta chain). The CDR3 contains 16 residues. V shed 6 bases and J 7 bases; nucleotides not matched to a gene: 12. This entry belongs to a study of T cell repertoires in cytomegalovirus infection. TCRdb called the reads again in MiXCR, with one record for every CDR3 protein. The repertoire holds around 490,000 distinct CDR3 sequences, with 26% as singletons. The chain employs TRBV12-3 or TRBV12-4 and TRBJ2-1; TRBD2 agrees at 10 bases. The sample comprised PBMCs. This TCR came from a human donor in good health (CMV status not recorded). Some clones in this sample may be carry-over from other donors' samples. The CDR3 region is CASRDSRLAGLNEQFF. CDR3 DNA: TGTGCCAGCAGGGATTCCAGACTAGCGGGTTTGAATGAGCAGTTCTTC.